Listed below are T cell receptor beta chains from one sample, sequenced in a study of lung T cells in sarcoidosis with Löfgren's syndrome. TCRdb reanalysed the reads using MiXCR and keeps one entry per CDR3 protein. This sample has about 20,000 distinct CDR3 sequences, with less than 25% found just once. Sequencing input: CD4+ T cells from PBMCs. The receptors were gathered from a human donor with sarcoidosis (Löfgren's syndrome or another form), or a control subject (not recorded which). CDR3s include the opening cysteine and the closing phenylalanine or tryptophan. The order of the fields is J gene, V gene, CDR3 protein.

TRBJ2-2 | TRBV19 | CASSSVGTGNTGELFF
TRBJ2-7 | TRBV5-1 | CASCSEREAHEQYF
TRBJ1-5 | TRBV12-3/TRBV12-4 | CASSFGNSNQPQHF
TRBJ2-2 | TRBV24-1 | CATSGTGELFF
TRBJ1-2 | TRBV20-1 | CSASHRDRGNYGYTF
TRBJ2-3 | TRBV7-9 | CASSRDLILTDTQYF
TRBJ2-1 | TRBV30 | CAWSAPGTRRNEQFF
TRBJ2-3 | TRBV6-1 | CASRIPSADTQYF
TRBJ2-1 | TRBV29-1 | CSVFDYSYNEQFF
TRBJ2-1 | TRBV28 | CAGPPVGQSGSSYNEQFF
TRBJ2-7 | TRBV19 | CASRSEGSFSYEQYF
TRBJ2-7 | TRBV6-2/TRBV6-3 | CASSSGLLTYEQYF
TRBJ1-1 | TRBV30 | CAWSPRHAEAFF
TRBJ2-3 | TRBV7-2 | CASSSAPGGGAADTQYF
TRBJ2-3 | TRBV20-1 | CSASPLAGVADTQYF
TRBJ1-5 | TRBV10-2 | CASRPPQEGPQHF
TRBJ2-7 | TRBV6-2/TRBV6-3 | CAGMQDSSSYEQYF
TRBJ2-3 | TRBV4-3 | CASSQMRSLDTQYF
TRBJ1-2 | TRBV28 | CASSPGQIYGYTF
TRBJ2-1 | TRBV20-1 | CSALAGAGSEQFF
TRBJ2-5 | TRBV5-1 | CASSLARETQYF
TRBJ1-5 | TRBV24-1 | CATSDPGVDQPQHF
TRBJ2-1 | TRBV6-6 | CASSYSPLAGIYNEQFF
TRBJ2-1 | TRBV6-6 | CASSYSGGTSSYNEQFF
TRBJ1-4 | TRBV10-2 | CASSDHIDEKLFF
TRBJ2-7 | TRBV3-1 | CASSLPFGPPSEQYF
TRBJ2-5 | TRBV5-1 | CASSLAAGGSQGTQYF
TRBJ1-1 | TRBV6-2/TRBV6-3 | CASTPFTGSNTEAFF
TRBJ2-7 | TRBV30 | CAWSVWQVNEQYF
TRBJ2-2 | TRBV6-1 | CASSSLGLTGELFF